Listed here are 24 T cell receptor beta chains from one sample, sequenced in a study of technical replicates of blood from several donors. Profiling relied on immunoSEQ multiplex PCR, and the TCRdb table lists in-frame clones only, not all of them. Found here are 75,000 to 90,000 clones, approximately 93% of them singletons; the top ten hold approximately 0.4%. Sequencing was done on a sample of T cells isolated from PBMCs. The receptors here all came from a human donor in good health.

The chain combines TRBV6-1 with TRBJ1-4; unclear D gene. The CDR3 is made up of 11 amino acids. The germline CDR1 and CDR2 sequences are MNHNS and SASEGT. Trimming took 7 bases from V and 8 from J, leaving 8 bases between them. CDR3 nucleotides: TGTGCCAGCATAGAGGAGGAAAAACTGTTTTTT. Encoded protein: CASIEEEKLFF.

This chain links TRBV20-1 with TRBJ2-1; TRBD2 is a possible D gene (5 bases). Trimming left V 2 bases short and J 8 bases short, with 7 bases between. This CDR3 contains 11 residues. The germline V gene has CDR1 DFQATT and CDR2 SNEGSKA (reference sequence). The CDR3 region is CSARTGYEQFF. The CDR3 bases are TGCAGTGCTAGAACGGGGTATGAGCAGTTCTTC.

This chain connects TRBV9 to TRBJ2-7; the D gene is possibly TRBD2 (6 bases). CDR1 is SGDLS and CDR2 is YYNGEE in the germline V gene. Trimming took 0 bases from V and 2 from J, leaving 9 bases between them. This CDR3 has 14 amino acids. CDR3 sequence (DNA): TGTGCCAGCAGCGTAGCGGGAGTACCCTACGAGCAGTACTTC. It specifies CASSVAGVPYEQYF.

This chain joins TRBV6-5 and TRBJ1-1, with unresolved D. The V end was cut by 2 bases, the J end by 3 bases, with 10 bases between. The CDR3 length is 14 residues. Germline V gene data show CDR1 as MNHEY and CDR2 as SVGAGI. CDR3 sequence reads: CASSYREGYTEAFF. CDR3 nucleotides: TGTGCCAGCAGTTACCGAGAGGGCTACACTGAAGCTTTCTTT.

The chain recombines TRBV6-6 with TRBJ1-4; TRBD1 agrees at 7 bases. The CDR3 runs 15 residues. Germline values: CDR1 MNHNY, CDR2 SVGAGI (reference sequence). With V trimmed by 5 bases and J by 4 bases, 7 bases remained unmatched. In DNA, the CDR3 is TGTGCCAGCAGTCTCAACAGGGGTGTTAATGAAAAACTGTTTTTT. Its translation is CASSLNRGVNEKLFF.

The gene calls are TRBV11-2 and TRBJ2-7, with 10 bases lining up with TRBD1. Unmatched junction bases numbered 4, after V lost 4 bases and J lost 1 base. CDR1 and CDR2 (germline): SGHAT, FQNNGV. CDR3 length: 15 residues. CDR3 DNA: TGTGCCAGCAGCTGGGGACAGGGGTTATCCTACGAGCAGTACTTC. This translates into CASSWGQGLSYEQYF.

This clone has a single count. The chain combines TRBV2 with TRBJ1-2; 8 nucleotides align to TRBD1. The CDR3 loop spans 15 amino acids. The germline V gene has CDR1 SNHLY and CDR2 FYNNEI. Germline trimming cut 5 bases from V and 0 bases from J; bases unmatched to any gene: 5. The CDR3 loop reads CASSPPGQANYGYTF. CDR3 bases: TGTGCCAGCAGTCCTCCGGGACAGGCTAACTATGGCTACACCTTC.

This chain uses TRBV28 with TRBJ2-1, with D possibly matching TRBD2 (6 bases). Germline V gives CDR1 MDHEN, CDR2 SYDVKM. The CDR3 loop spans 12 amino acids. V shed 6 bases and J shed 14 bases, with 17 bases lying between them. DNA for the CDR3: TGTGCCAGCAGCGCTACTAGCTATAATAAGTTCTTC. It yields the protein CASSATSYNKFF.

This chain links TRBV4-3 with TRBJ1-1; 8 positions match TRBD1. Germline trimming cut 3 bases from V and 3 bases from J; bases unmatched to any gene: 6. Germline CDR1 and CDR2: LGHNA and YSLEER. This CDR3 comprises 15 residues. DNA of the CDR3: TGCGCCAGCAGCCAGATTACAGGGGGGCACACTGAAGCTTTCTTT. It yields the protein CASSQITGGHTEAFF.

For the CDR3, the DNA is TGTGCCAGCAGCTCGTCGGACAGGAACACCGGGGAGCTGTTTTTT. Protein product: CASSSSDRNTGELFF. The chain recombines TRBV7-9 with TRBJ2-2, with D maybe TRBD1 (6 bases). Germline values: CDR1 SEHNR, CDR2 FQNEAQ (reference sequence). V shed 4 bases and J shed 1 base, with 10 bases lying between them. The CDR3 covers 15 residues.

V is TRBV19 and J is TRBJ2-5; 10 nucleotides align to TRBD2. Losses at the gene ends were 5 bases for V and 1 base for J; bases not matched to a gene: 10. From germline, CDR1 is LNHDA and CDR2 SQIVND (reference sequence). CDR3 length: 17 residues. This CDR3 reads CASSHRWTSGPQETQYF. The CDR3 DNA sequence: TGTGCCAGTAGTCATCGTTGGACTAGCGGACCCCAAGAGACCCAGTACTTC. Combining the CDR3 with reference TRBV19 and TRBJ2-5 gives the whole variable domain DGGITQSPKYLFRKEGQNVTLSCEQNLNHDAMYWYRQDPGQGLRLIYYSQIVNDFQKGDIAEGYSVSREKKESFPLTVTSAQKNPTAFYLCASSHRWTSGPQETQYFGPGTRLLVL.

This clone has just one count. This specimen includes other DNA sequences encoding the same CDR3. J is TRBJ2-2 and V is TRBV9; D gene ambiguous. Trimming removed 0 bases from V and 8 bases from J, with 5 bases in between. CDR3 size: 12 residues. In germline, CDR1 is SGDLS, CDR2 YYNGEE. CDR3 nucleotides: TGTGCCAGCAGCGTAGTGTCAGGGGAGCTGTTTTTT. Protein: CASSVVSGELFF.

This chain uses TRBV7-3 with TRBJ2-6; D is unresolved. CDR1 and CDR2 from the germline V gene are SGHTA and FQGTGA. The CDR3 consists of 15 residues. Trimming took 5 bases from V and 0 from J, leaving 8 bases between them. The DNA for the CDR3 is TGTGCCAGCAGCCCAAAAAACTCTGGGGCCAACGTCCTGACTTTC. Residues: CASSPKNSGANVLTF.

The J gene is TRBJ1-1, the V gene TRBV30; weak D call: TRBD1 (5 bases). The CDR3 runs 14 residues. V lost 4 bases to trimming and J lost 4 bases, with 16 bases between them. The germline V gene encodes CDR1 GTSNPN and CDR2 SVGIG (reference sequence). The CDR3 nucleotides are TGTGCCTGGACCTTGGGGTGGGGGGGCACTGAAGCTTTCTTT. It encodes CAWTLGWGGTEAFF.

The chain combines TRBV7-6 with TRBJ2-5, with 10 bases identical to TRBD2. V was pared by 4 bases and J by 2 bases, with 7 bases of the junction left unmatched. This CDR3 spans 16 amino acids. Per germline, CDR1 SGHVS and CDR2 FNYEAQ. The CDR3 bases are TGTGCCAGCAGCTACGTCGCGGGACTAGCGCAAGAGACCCAGTACTTC. Translating gives CASSYVAGLAQETQYF. Using reference TRBV7-6 and TRBJ2-5 for the parts outside the CDR3, the full variable domain is GAGVSQSPRYKVTKRGQDVALRCDPISGHVSLYWYRQALGQGPEFLTYFNYEAQQDKSGLPNDRFSAERPEGSISTLTIQRTEQRDSAMYRCASSYVAGLAQETQYFGPGTRLLVL.

The gene calls are TRBV7-9 and TRBJ1-4; 9 bases are shared with TRBD1. This CDR3 contains 15 residues. The germline V gene encodes CDR1 SEHNR and CDR2 FQNEAQ (reference sequence). Trimming took 5 bases from V and 7 from J; bases not matched to a gene: 8. The CDR3 DNA reads TGTGCCAGCAGCGATGGGGACAGGGTGGGTGAAAAACTGTTTTTT. Protein sequence: CASSDGDRVGEKLFF.

This chain uses TRBV4-1 with TRBJ2-4; 13 nucleotides align to TRBD2. The CDR3 has 16 residues. Trimming at V came to 1 base and at J to 9 bases, leaving 6 bases not matched to a gene. Per the germline V gene, CDR1 is MGHRA and CDR2 is YSYEKL. CDR3 region: CASSQAGTSGVGIQYF. The CDR3 DNA sequence: TGCGCCAGCAGCCAAGCTGGGACTAGCGGGGTTGGCATTCAGTACTTC.

This clone was seen more than once but under ten times. This chain links TRBV2 with TRBJ2-7; 10 nucleotides agree with TRBD2. CDR1 is SNHLY, CDR2 FYNNEI, per germline. This CDR3 is built from 16 residues. J lost 4 bases, V lost 6 bases, and 12 bases had no gene match. DNA for the CDR3: TGTGCCAGCAGGCAGGGGGCTAGCGGGAGAGGATACGAGCAGTACTTC. Translated: CASRQGASGRGYEQYF.

J is TRBJ1-5 and V is TRBV6-1; maybe TRBD1 (6 bases). The CDR3 has 17 amino acids. The germline V gene has CDR1 MNHNS and CDR2 SASEGT. V lost 1 base and J 3 bases, leaving 16 bases between the germline ends. The chain's CDR3 is CASSEVYAQGPNQPQHF. In DNA, the CDR3 is TGTGCCAGCAGTGAAGTGTACGCTCAGGGGCCCAATCAGCCCCAGCATTTT.

The rearrangement uses TRBV30 and TRBJ2-2, with TRBD2 matching 10 bases. Germline assignment: CDR1 GTSNPN and CDR2 SVGIG (reference sequence). After removal of 2 bases from V and 3 bases from J, the junction contained 3 bases not matched to a gene. CDR3 size: 15 residues. The CDR3 DNA reads as TGTGCCTGGAGTCCTAGCGGGAGATACACCGGGGAGCTGTTTTTT. Translation gives CAWSPSGRYTGELFF.

This chain connects TRBV28 to TRBJ2-3; the D gene is possibly TRBD2 (6 bases). V lost 2 bases, J lost 5 bases, and 14 bases lay in between. This CDR3 spans 15 amino acids. Looked up from germline, CDR1 is MDHEN and CDR2 is SYDVKM. The CDR3 sequence is CASSLMAGMGDTQYF. In DNA, the CDR3 is TGTGCCAGCAGTTTAATGGCGGGGATGGGAGATACGCAGTATTTT.

The gene calls are TRBV7-8 and TRBJ1-1; 9 bases map to TRBD1. The V segment lost 4 bases and the J segment 4 bases; nucleotides outside the gene matches: 4. From germline, CDR1 is SGHVS and CDR2 FQNEAQ. This CDR3 is built from 14 residues. The CDR3 reads CASSSGTGSTEAFF. In nucleotides, the CDR3 is TGTGCCAGCAGCTCCGGGACAGGGAGCACTGAAGCTTTCTTT.

This chain joins TRBV18 and TRBJ2-3; no clear D. Between the trimmed V and J ends, which lost 2 bases and 1 base, there was a span of 7 bases. This CDR3 spans 14 amino acids. The germline V gene encodes CDR1 KGHSH and CDR2 LQKENI. The CDR3 sequence is CASSPSTGTDTQYF. CDR3 in DNA: TGTGCCAGCTCACCAAGTACTGGCACAGATACGCAGTATTTT.

J is TRBJ1-1 and V is TRBV25-1, with D hard to call. Germline V gives CDR1 MGHDK, CDR2 SYGVNS. Trimming pared 3 bases from V and 4 bases from J, leaving 9 bases between. CDR3 length: 13 residues. As DNA, the CDR3 is TGTGCCAGCAGTGATTTGGACTCCACTGAAGCTTTCTTT. Encoded protein: CASSDLDSTEAFF.